The 25 T cell receptor beta chains listed next were all sequenced from one sample in a study of shared clonotypes between healthy human individuals. This table comes from immunoSEQ multiplex PCR, and its TCRdb copy is limited to in-frame clones, with some not included. The sample shows around 510,000 clones, just over 75% of them seen only once. Material: PBMCs. The source is a woman aged 35 to 49 in good health. Some clones in this sample may be carry-over from other donors' samples.

The chain links TRBV10-2 to TRBJ2-7; D unclear. CDR3 size: 12 residues. V gave up 3 bases and J gave up 3 bases, with 6 bases separating them. Germline CDR1 is WSHSY and CDR2 is SAAADI. CDR3 residues: CASSDTDYEQYF. DNA of the CDR3: TGCGCCAGCAGTGACACCGACTACGAGCAGTACTTC.

Concerning this clone: Other DNA sequences within the sample encode an identical CDR3. This chain links TRBV19 with TRBJ1-2; a possible D gene is TRBD1 (6 bases). Germline CDR1 reads LNHDA; CDR2 reads SQIVND (reference sequence). V lost 5 bases and J 8 bases, leaving 12 bases between the germline ends. CDR3 length equals 12 residues. For the CDR3, the DNA is TGTGCCAGTAGTCCAGGACAGTACGGCTACACCTTC. Protein sequence: CASSPGQYGYTF. The variable domain in full, with the rest retrieved from reference TRBV19 and TRBJ1-2, is DGGITQSPKYLFRKEGQNVTLSCEQNLNHDAMYWYRQDPGQGLRLIYYSQIVNDFQKGDIAEGYSVSREKKESFPLTVTSAQKNPTAFYLCASSPGQYGYTFGSGTRLTVV.

J is TRBJ1-2 and V is TRBV5-5, with TRBD1 as a possible D gene (5 bases). CDR3 length: 16 residues. The germline V gene has CDR1 SGHKS and CDR2 YYEKEE (reference sequence). V shed 4 bases and J shed 5 bases, with 21 bases lying between them. This CDR3 is CASSHQLRDGEYGYTF. CDR3 DNA sequence: TGTGCCAGCAGCCACCAGCTCCGGGACGGAGAATATGGCTACACCTTC.

The chain couples TRBV10-3 to TRBJ1-1; 8 bases match TRBD1. Germline lookup yields CDR1 ENHRY and CDR2 SYGVKD. This CDR3 contains 14 residues. The V gene end was trimmed by 11 bases and the J gene end by 3 bases; junction bases not matched to a gene: 11. The CDR3 DNA follows: TGTGCCCTAAAGACAGGGGCCGGGGACACTGAAGCTTTCTTT. Translating gives CALKTGAGDTEAFF.

The chain recombines TRBV1 with TRBJ2-5; no DNA check was done on the table's D call, TRBD2. TRBV1 counts as a pseudogene. There are 16 residues in the CDR3. The DNA of the CDR3 is TGCACCAGCAGCCAAACCCCTGGGGGGGACCAAGAGACCCAGTACTTC. It specifies CTSSQTPGGDQETQYF.

The V call is TRBV7-2, the J call TRBJ1-5, with 9 nucleotides matching TRBD1. After removal of 5 bases from V and 4 bases from J, the junction contained 6 bases not matched to a gene. Germline V lookup: CDR1 SGHTA, CDR2 FQGNSA. This CDR3 comprises 15 residues. The CDR3 region is CASSLGQGPNQPQHF. CDR3 in DNA: TGTGCCAGCAGCCTGGGACAGGGACCTAATCAGCCCCAGCATTTT. The whole variable domain, remainder taken from reference TRBV7-2 and TRBJ1-5, is GAGVSQSPSNKVTEKGKDVELRCDPISGHTALYWYRQSLGQGLEFLIYFQGNSAPDKSGLPSDRFSAERTGGSVSTLTIQRTQQEDSAVYLCASSLGQGPNQPQHFGDGTRLSIL.

This clone was observed a few times. The CDR3 reads CASSSQGDSNYGYTF. In DNA form, the CDR3 reads TGTGCCAGCAGCTCCCAAGGGGATTCAAACTATGGCTACACCTTC. The chain carries TRBV9 and TRBJ1-2; D may be TRBD1 (5 bases). V dropped 4 bases and J dropped 2 bases, with 15 bases sitting between them. The length of the CDR3 is 15 residues. CDR1 and CDR2 from the germline V gene are SGDLS and YYNGEE.

This chain uses TRBV6-5 with TRBJ1-2; D might be TRBD1 (5 bases). V was clipped by 8 bases and J by 5 bases, with 15 bases between them. CDR3 size: 13 residues. The germline CDR1 and CDR2 sequences are MNHEY and SVGAGI. The CDR3 DNA reads TGTGCCAGCTGGAATGTGGGGGGTTATGGCTACACCTTC. Its protein is CASWNVGGYGYTF.

The chain carries TRBV27 and TRBJ2-7; TRBD1 or TRBD2 may be the D gene (5 bases each). The CDR3 covers 15 residues. Germline lookup yields CDR1 MNHEY and CDR2 SMNVEV (reference sequence). Trimming removed 7 bases from V and 5 bases from J, with 21 bases in between. The CDR3 region is CASTPPGQYNNEQYF. CDR3 sequence (DNA): TGTGCCAGCACCCCCCCGGGGCAGTACAACAACGAGCAGTACTTC.

A few counts support this clone. V gene TRBV2 combines with J gene TRBJ2-1; TRBD2 matches at 9 bases. Germline CDR1 is SNHLY and CDR2 is FYNNEI. The trim removed 7 bases at V and 9 bases at J, leaving 13 bases unmatched. The CDR3 is made up of 15 amino acids. CDR3 loop: CASKFGSGSYGEQFF. The CDR3 DNA sequence: TGTGCCAGCAAGTTCGGTAGCGGGAGTTATGGTGAGCAGTTCTTC.

A single count supports this clone. This chain connects TRBV5-1 to TRBJ2-7, with 14 bases identical to TRBD2. CDR3 length: 16 residues. The V segment lost 0 bases and the J segment 4 bases; nucleotides outside the gene matches: 3. Germline assignment: CDR1 SGHRS and CDR2 YFSETQ. CDR3 amino acids: CASSLGGLAGEYEQYF. CDR3 nucleotide sequence: TGCGCCAGCAGCTTGGGGGGACTAGCGGGAGAGTACGAGCAGTACTTC. Together with reference TRBV5-1 and TRBJ2-7, the CDR3 gives the full variable domain: KAGVTQTPRYLIKTRGQQVTLSCSPISGHRSVSWYQQTPGQGLQFLFEYFSETQRNKGNFPGRFSGRQFSNSRSEMNVSTLELGDSALYLCASSLGGLAGEYEQYFGPGTRLTVT.

In this sample, this clone turned up many times. The rearrangement joins TRBV28 to TRBJ1-1, with D possibly being TRBD1 (5 bases). The CDR3 contains 14 residues. Germline V gene sequence: CDR1 MDHEN, CDR2 SYDVKM. V shed 1 base and J shed 5 bases, with 11 bases lying between them. The DNA of the CDR3 is TGTGCCAGCAGTTTATTCAGGGCTGGGACTGAAGCTTTCTTT. Encoded protein: CASSLFRAGTEAFF.

The chain recombines TRBV18 with TRBJ2-1, with 15 positions matching TRBD2. J lost 7 bases, V lost 6 bases, and 10 bases had no gene match. CDR1 is KGHSH, CDR2 LQKENI, per germline. The CDR3 contains 17 residues. CDR3 region: CASSRTSGRALGNEQFF. The CDR3 DNA reads as TGTGCCAGCTCCCGGACTAGCGGGAGGGCTCTAGGAAATGAGCAGTTCTTC.

The chain employs TRBV5-1 and TRBJ1-1, with 10 bases identical to TRBD1. The CDR3 extends over 15 amino acids. V lost 5 bases, J lost 5 bases, and 9 bases stayed unmatched. The germline V gene encodes CDR1 SGHRS and CDR2 YFSETQ. CDR3 protein: CASRRSGQGETEAFF. The CDR3 nucleotides read TGCGCCAGCAGGAGATCCGGACAGGGGGAAACTGAAGCTTTCTTT.

This chain uses TRBV6-5 with TRBJ2-7; D may be TRBD1 (6 bases). CDR1 is MNHEY, CDR2 SVGAGI, per germline. V was cut by 6 bases and J by 2 bases, with 14 bases left in between. The CDR3 has 14 residues. For the CDR3, the DNA is TGTGCCAGCAGACGAGCCCGGGACACCTACGAGCAGTACTTC. This sequence encodes CASRRARDTYEQYF.

The chain links TRBV4-2 to TRBJ2-2; TRBD2 aligns across 9 bases. CDR3 length: 15 amino acids. Germline V gene lookup returns CDR1 LGHNA and CDR2 YNFKEQ. J lost 6 bases, V lost 0 bases, and 2 bases had no gene match. CDR3 region: CASSQEIAGAGELFF. The CDR3 coding sequence is TGTGCCAGCAGCCAAGAGATAGCGGGGGCCGGGGAGCTGTTTTTT.

This chain connects TRBV9 to TRBJ1-2; D is possibly TRBD1 (6 bases). V gave up 3 bases and J gave up 2 bases, with 23 bases separating them. This CDR3 contains 18 residues. Germline V gene sequence: CDR1 SGDLS, CDR2 YYNGEE. The CDR3 loop is CASSAEHLPGGWNYGYTF. The DNA for the CDR3 is TGTGCCAGCAGCGCAGAACATTTGCCCGGGGGCTGGAACTATGGCTACACCTTC.

This clone has at least ten counts. The V call is TRBV4-3, the J call TRBJ2-5; D not resolved. Per germline, CDR1 LGHNA and CDR2 YSLEER. This CDR3 has 14 residues. Deletions cut 5 bases from V and 5 bases from J, with 15 bases between. This CDR3 is CASSLRVDGETQYF. The CDR3 nucleotides read TGCGCCAGCAGCTTGCGAGTGGATGGGGAGACCCAGTACTTC.

This rearrangement joins TRBV15 to TRBJ2-1; 10 bases line up with TRBD1. The CDR3 has 16 amino acids. CDR1 and CDR2 (germline): LNHNV, YYDKDF (reference sequence). The junction had 6 bases not matched to a gene; V was cut back by 3 bases and J by 4 bases. The CDR3, as DNA: TGTGCCACCAGCAGCTGGGACAGGGGAAGGTACAATGAGCAGTTCTTC. Its protein product is CATSSWDRGRYNEQFF.

A remark on this clone: This may arise from a read error, as a much more abundant clone is one base away. This rearrangement joins TRBV7-2 to TRBJ1-6; weak D call: TRBD1 (6 bases). Germline loops: CDR1 SGHTA, CDR2 FQGNSA. The CDR3 contains 15 residues. The CDR3 DNA follows: TGTGCCAGCAGCTTAGAGGCAGGGGTTGATTCACCCCCCCACTTT. It translates to CASSLEAGVDSPPHF.

The rearrangement uses TRBV7-2 and TRBJ2-3; 8 positions agree with TRBD2. The ends lost 2 bases at V and 2 bases at J; junction bases unmatched: 15. This CDR3 is built from 19 residues. The germline V gene has CDR1 SGHTA and CDR2 FQGNSA. CDR3 coding DNA: TGTGCCAGCAGCTTAAGTTTCGGGCTAGCGGGCGATTCCACAGATACGCAGTATTTT. The encoded protein is CASSLSFGLAGDSTDTQYF.

This clone was detected a few times. V usage is TRBV28 and J usage is TRBJ1-2; no firm D call. The CDR3 is made up of 13 amino acids. V shed 1 base and J shed 2 bases, with 5 bases lying between them. CDR1 and CDR2 (germline): MDHEN, SYDVKM. The CDR3 here is CASSLSQNYGYTF. CDR3 coding DNA: TGTGCCAGCAGTTTATCACAGAACTATGGCTACACCTTC.

The chain employs TRBV5-1 and TRBJ1-1; no clear D. The germline V gene encodes CDR1 SGHRS and CDR2 YFSETQ. CDR3 length: 14 amino acids. Trimming took 0 bases from V and 6 from J, leaving 12 bases between them. Here the CDR3 DNA reads TGCGCCAGCAGCTTGGTGGGGAACGGGGCTGAAGCTTTCTTT. Translated, it gives CASSLVGNGAEAFF.

This clone was seen only a few times. This sequence joins TRBV2 and TRBJ1-2, with D uncertain. V lost 2 bases, J lost 3 bases, and 7 bases lay in between. The CDR3 has 13 amino acids. Looked up from germline, CDR1 is SNHLY and CDR2 is FYNNEI. The CDR3 DNA reads as TGTGCCAGCAGTGAACAGGACGACTATGGCTACACCTTC. Its protein is CASSEQDDYGYTF.

This sequence joins TRBV6-6 and TRBJ2-7; the match to TRBD1 covers 7 bases. Trimming at V came to 4 bases and at J to 3 bases, leaving 6 bases not matched to a gene. CDR1 is MNHNY and CDR2 is SVGAGI in the germline V gene (reference sequence). The CDR3 consists of 14 residues. Here the CDR3 DNA reads TGTGCCAGCAGTTTCCCGGGACAGAACTACGAGCAGTACTTC. Its protein product is CASSFPGQNYEQYF.